Listed here are 9 T cell receptor beta chains from one sample, sequenced in a study of T cell responses to AZD1222 COVID-19 vaccine. Clones were sequenced by immunoSEQ multiplex PCR, and TCRdb holds only the in-frame ones, with some missing. Of about 42,000 clones listed, about 91% are singletons. This material consisted of peripheral blood, taken 28 days after the second AZD1222 dose. These receptors originate from an adult who received the AZD1222 COVID-19 vaccine.

This rearrangement joins TRBV7-8 to TRBJ2-2, with unresolved D. The germline V gene encodes CDR1 SGHVS and CDR2 FQNEAQ. Trimming pared 5 bases from V and 5 bases from J, leaving 15 bases between. The CDR3 is 15 residues long. In DNA, the CDR3 is TGTGCCAGCAGCCTTAGTAGATCTAGGACCGGGGAGCTGTTTTTT. Amino acid sequence: CASSLSRSRTGELFF.

The V call is TRBV3-1 (or the pseudogene TRBV3-2), the J call TRBJ1-6, with D unclear. V was pared by 3 bases and J by 10 bases, with 13 bases between. Germline V gene sequence: CDR1 LGHDT, CDR2 YNNKEL (reference sequence). The CDR3 covers 14 residues. In DNA form, the CDR3 reads TGTGCCAGCAGCCAGAGTCCGGGTGGATCACCCCTCCACTTT. It translates to CASSQSPGGSPLHF.

This clone has only one observation. The V and J genes are TRBV15 and TRBJ2-2; D tentatively fits TRBD1 or TRBD2 (5 bases each). V dropped 0 bases and J dropped 6 bases, with 8 bases sitting between them. CDR1 LNHNV and CDR2 YYDKDF come from the germline V gene (reference sequence). The CDR3 covers 14 residues. Here the CDR3 reads CATSRDTGPGELFF. The CDR3 DNA reads as TGTGCCACCAGCAGAGATACGGGACCCGGGGAGCTGTTTTTT.

This chain links TRBV2 with TRBJ2-1, with 7 bases identical to TRBD2. Per germline, CDR1 SNHLY and CDR2 FYNNEI. The CDR3 spans 15 residues. V lost 4 bases, J lost 0 bases, and 3 bases stayed unmatched. DNA for the CDR3: TGTGCCAGCAGTGCTAGCGGTTACTCCTACAATGAGCAGTTCTTC. Its protein product is CASSASGYSYNEQFF.

The chain couples TRBV18 to TRBJ2-1; 9 bases fit TRBD2. Germline values: CDR1 KGHSH, CDR2 LQKENI. This CDR3 spans 15 amino acids. Germline trimming cut 0 bases from V and 8 bases from J; bases unmatched to any gene: 5. Written as DNA, the CDR3 is TGTGCCAGCTCACCACCGAGTAGCGGGGGTGATGAGCAGTTCTTC. Amino acid sequence: CASSPPSSGGDEQFF.

The rearrangement links TRBV29-1 to TRBJ1-4, with 10 bases matching TRBD1. Germline CDR1 SQVTM, CDR2 ANQGSEA. The CDR3 sequence is 13 residues long. Trimming removed 7 bases from V and 7 bases from J; junction bases left unmatched: 6. Here the CDR3 DNA reads TGCAGCGCAAACCGGGACAGGGGTGAAAAACTGTTTTTT. This translates into CSANRDRGEKLFF.

In its sample, this clone was seen once. This chain links TRBV7-3 with TRBJ2-7; a weak D match, TRBD2 (6 bases). Trimming shortened V by 0 bases and J by 7 bases, and 10 bases separated the two germline ends. Germline V gives CDR1 SGHTA, CDR2 FQGTGA. The CDR3 is 13 amino acids. The CDR3 reads CASSLTSGVEQYF. CDR3 coding DNA: TGTGCCAGCAGCTTAACTTCGGGGGTTGAGCAGTACTTC.

The chain links TRBV14 to TRBJ2-1; no clear D gene. This CDR3 contains 14 residues. CDR1 is SGHDN and CDR2 is FVKESK in the germline V gene. The V end was cut by 1 base, the J end by 5 bases, with 9 bases between. The CDR3, as DNA: TGTGCCAGCAGCCAAGCTTTTGGCGACAATGAGCAGTTCTTC. Amino acids: CASSQAFGDNEQFF.

This sequence joins TRBV10-3 and TRBJ2-7, with D unclear. V lost 10 bases and J lost 1, with 11 bases in between. CDR1 and CDR2 (germline): ENHRY, SYGVKD. This CDR3 has 12 residues. For the CDR3, the DNA is TGTGCCACCGAAGACTTGTCCTACGAGCAGTACTTC. It yields the protein CATEDLSYEQYF.